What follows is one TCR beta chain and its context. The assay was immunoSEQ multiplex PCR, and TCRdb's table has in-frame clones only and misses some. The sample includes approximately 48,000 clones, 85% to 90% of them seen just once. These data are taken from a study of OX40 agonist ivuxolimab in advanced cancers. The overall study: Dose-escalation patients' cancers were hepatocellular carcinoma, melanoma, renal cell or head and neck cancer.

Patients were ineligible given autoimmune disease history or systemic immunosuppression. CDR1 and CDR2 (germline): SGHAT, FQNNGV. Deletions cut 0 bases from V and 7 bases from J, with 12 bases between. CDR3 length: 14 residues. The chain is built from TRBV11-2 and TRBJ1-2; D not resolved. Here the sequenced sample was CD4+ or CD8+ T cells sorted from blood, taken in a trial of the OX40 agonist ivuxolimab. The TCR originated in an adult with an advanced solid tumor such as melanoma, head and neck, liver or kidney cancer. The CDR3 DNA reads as TGTGCCAGCAGCTTAGACAGTTCATCAGGTGGCTACACCTTC. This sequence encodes CASSLDSSSGGYTF.